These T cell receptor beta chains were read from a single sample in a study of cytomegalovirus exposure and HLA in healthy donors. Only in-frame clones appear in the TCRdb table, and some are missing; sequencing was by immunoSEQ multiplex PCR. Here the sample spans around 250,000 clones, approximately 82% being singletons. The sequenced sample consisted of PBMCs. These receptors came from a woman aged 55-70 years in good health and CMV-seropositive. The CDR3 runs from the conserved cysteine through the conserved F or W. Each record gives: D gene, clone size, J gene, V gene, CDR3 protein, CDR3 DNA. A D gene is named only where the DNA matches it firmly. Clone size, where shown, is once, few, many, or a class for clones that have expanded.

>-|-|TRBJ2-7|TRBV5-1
CASSSTGEQYF
TGCGCCAGCAGCTCTACGGGAGAGCAGTACTTC
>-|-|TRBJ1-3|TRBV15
CATSVQVLSGNTIYF
TGTGCCACCAGCGTCCAGGTTCTCTCTGGAAACACCATATATTTT
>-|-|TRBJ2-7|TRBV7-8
CASSPLALAYEQYF
TGTGCCAGCAGCCCTCTAGCGCTAGCCTACGAGCAGTACTTC
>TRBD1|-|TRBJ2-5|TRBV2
CASRGQPETQYF
TGTGCCAGCAGGGGACAGCCCGAGACCCAGTACTTC
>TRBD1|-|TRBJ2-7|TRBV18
CASSPERQGSSYEQYF
TGTGCCAGCTCACCAGAAAGACAGGGGAGCTCCTACGAGCAGTACTTC
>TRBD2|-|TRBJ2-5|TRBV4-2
CASSQVVSGRVGDQYF
TGTGCCAGCAGCCAAGTGGTTAGCGGGCGAGTAGGGGATCAGTACTTC
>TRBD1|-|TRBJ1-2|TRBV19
CASGQGAVYGYTF
TGTGCCAGTGGTCAGGGGGCCGTCTATGGCTACACCTTC
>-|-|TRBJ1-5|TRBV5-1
CASSLDGSAGNQPQHF
TGCGCCAGCAGCTTGGATGGATCGGCGGGCAATCAGCCCCAGCATTTT
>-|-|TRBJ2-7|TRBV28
CASSLRPWSEQYF
TGTGCCAGCAGTTTACGACCCTGGAGCGAGCAGTACTTC
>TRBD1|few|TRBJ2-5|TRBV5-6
CASSLKGAGETQYF
TGTGCCAGCAGCTTGAAGGGGGCAGGTGAGACCCAGTACTTC
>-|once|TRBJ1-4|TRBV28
CASSLLGDTNEKLFF
TGTGCCAGCAGTTTATTGGGAGATACTAATGAAAAACTGTTTTTT
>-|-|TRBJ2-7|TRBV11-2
CASSLDRQGIYEQYF
TGTGCCAGCAGCTTAGACCGTCAGGGAATCTACGAGCAGTACTTC
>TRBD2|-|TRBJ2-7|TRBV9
CASSTTTSHEQYF
TGTGCCAGCAGCACAACGACTAGCCACGAGCAGTACTTC
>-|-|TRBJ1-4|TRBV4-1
CASSLNEGREKLFF
TGCGCCAGCAGCCTCAACGAGGGCCGGGAAAAACTGTTTTTT
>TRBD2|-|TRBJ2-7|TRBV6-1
CASSEFLGGKQYF
TGTGCCAGCAGTGAATTTCTCGGGGGGAAGCAGTACTTC
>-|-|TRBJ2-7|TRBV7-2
CASSFDTEQYF
TGTGCCAGCAGCTTTGACACCGAGCAGTACTTC
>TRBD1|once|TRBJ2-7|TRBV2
CASEPGQGAGEQYF
TGTGCCAGCGAGCCGGGACAGGGGGCTGGCGAGCAGTACTTC
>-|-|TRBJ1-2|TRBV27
CASSTPGYGYTF
TGTGCCAGCAGTACCCCAGGGTATGGCTACACCTTC
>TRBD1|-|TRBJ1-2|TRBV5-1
CASSLAGQGTDGYTF
TGCGCCAGCAGCTTGGCAGGACAGGGGACCGATGGCTACACCTTC
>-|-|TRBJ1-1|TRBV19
CASRQQGNTEAFF
TGTGCCAGTAGACAACAGGGTAACACTGAAGCTTTCTTT
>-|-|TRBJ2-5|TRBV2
CASSSDSIRRPYF
TGTGCCAGCAGTAGCGACTCTATCCGCCGACCCTACTTC
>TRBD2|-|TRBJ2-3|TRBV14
CASSQEKRYGDGREGRYF
TGTGCCAGCAGCCAAGAAAAAAGATACGGAGACGGCAGGGAGGGTCGGTATTTT
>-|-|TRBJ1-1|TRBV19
CASSMGGDTEAFF
TGTGCCAGTAGTATGGGGGGGGACACTGAAGCTTTCTTT
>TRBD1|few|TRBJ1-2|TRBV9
CASSTGTEVRDYGYTF
TGTGCCAGCTCGACTGGGACAGAAGTGAGGGACTATGGCTACACCTTC
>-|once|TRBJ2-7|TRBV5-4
CASSLGYGISYEQYF
TGTGCCAGCAGCTTGGGCTACGGGATTTCCTACGAGCAGTACTTC
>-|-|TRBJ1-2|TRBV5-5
CASSLGGDGYGYTF
TGTGCCAGCAGCTTGGGGGGGGACGGCTATGGCTACACCTTC
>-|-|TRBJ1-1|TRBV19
CASSFGGADQLAFF
TGTGCCAGTAGTTTCGGGGGGGCAGATCAGTTGGCTTTCTTT
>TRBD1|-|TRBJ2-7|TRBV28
CASSSGQGKQYF
TGTGCCAGCAGTTCCGGACAGGGTAAGCAGTACTTC
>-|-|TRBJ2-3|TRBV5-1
CASSRLTTDTQYF
TGCGCCAGCAGCCGACTCACCACAGATACGCAGTATTTT
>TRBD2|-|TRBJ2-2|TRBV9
CASSVQLAGVYTGELFF
TGTGCCAGCAGCGTCCAACTAGCGGGAGTATACACCGGGGAGCTGTTTTTT
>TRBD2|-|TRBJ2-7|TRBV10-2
CASSGGWSPYEQYF
TGCGCCAGCAGCGGGGGGTGGAGCCCCTACGAGCAGTACTTC
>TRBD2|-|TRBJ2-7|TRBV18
CASSPPGIAGGLEQYF
TGTGCCAGCTCCCCGCCCGGAATAGCGGGAGGGCTCGAGCAGTACTTC
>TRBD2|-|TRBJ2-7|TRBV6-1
CASSEGPSGSSPVYEQYF
TGTGCCAGCAGTGAGGGACCTAGCGGGAGTTCCCCTGTGTACGAGCAGTACTTC
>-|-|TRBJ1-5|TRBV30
CAWSGGSNQPQHF
TGTGCCTGGAGCGGGGGTAGCAATCAGCCCCAGCATTTT
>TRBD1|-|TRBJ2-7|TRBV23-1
CASSLGQGKSYEQYF
TGCGCCAGCAGTCTCGGACAGGGGAAATCCTACGAGCAGTACTTC
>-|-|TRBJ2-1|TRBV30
CAWSVHGALGSSYNEQFF
TGTGCCTGGAGTGTCCACGGCGCTCTTGGGAGCTCCTACAATGAGCAGTTCTTC
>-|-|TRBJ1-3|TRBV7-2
CASSLARVGNTIYF
TGTGCCAGCAGCTTAGCCAGGGTTGGAAACACCATATATTTT
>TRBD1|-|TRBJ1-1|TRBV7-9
CASSLATGGYTEAFF
TGTGCCAGCAGCTTAGCAACAGGGGGGTACACTGAAGCTTTCTTT
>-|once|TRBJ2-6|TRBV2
CASSSQVGSGANVLTF
TGTGCCAGCAGTTCACAGGTCGGCTCTGGGGCCAACGTCCTGACTTTC
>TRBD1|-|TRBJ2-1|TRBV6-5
CASTPGQGAHEQFF
TGTGCCAGCACACCGGGACAGGGGGCCCATGAGCAGTTCTTC
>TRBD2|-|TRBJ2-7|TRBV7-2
CASSLVPGGEQYF
TGTGCCAGCAGCTTAGTTCCGGGAGGCGAGCAGTACTTC
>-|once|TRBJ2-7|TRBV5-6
CASSLANRVDEQYF
TGTGCCAGCAGCTTGGCCAACAGGGTCGACGAGCAGTACTTC
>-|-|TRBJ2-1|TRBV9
CASSVMGREYNEQFF
TGTGCCAGCAGCGTAATGGGCCGAGAGTACAATGAGCAGTTCTTC
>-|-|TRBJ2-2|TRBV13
CASSPTSWNTPINPGELFF
TGTGCCAGCAGCCCAACTAGTTGGAATACCCCAATTAATCCCGGGGAGCTGTTTTTT